Here is one T cell receptor beta chain with its context. This sample is part of a study of blood T cell repertoires in COVID-19. Study in general: There were acute and convalescent COVID-19 samples, and they came from the United States, Italy and Spain. The analysed material was cDNA or gDNA that came from T cells, B-cell-depleted T cells, or PBMCs.

Under the authors' procedure: Quantification of nucleated cells was approximated via reference gene primer amplification. Clones were sequenced by immunoSEQ multiplex PCR, and TCRdb holds only the in-frame ones, with some missing. D and trimming were read from the DNA, whereas the V and J calls and clone size are those reported in that table. Of approximately 54,000 clones detected, roughly 88% appear once; the ten largest clones hold under 9%. Trimming left V 1 base short and J 7 bases short, with 23 bases between. CDR1 MDHEN and CDR2 SYDVKM come from the germline V gene. The CDR3 runs to 17 residues.

The clonotype comes from a human donor in a cohort sampled during active COVID-19. V usage is TRBV28 and J usage is TRBJ2-7; D is perhaps TRBD2 (6 bases). Sequencing was carried out using peripheral blood. CDR3 bases: TGTGCCAGCAGTTTATTCTCTGCGGGGACTCAGGGAAGGGAGCAGTACTTC. Translated, it gives CASSLFSAGTQGREQYF.